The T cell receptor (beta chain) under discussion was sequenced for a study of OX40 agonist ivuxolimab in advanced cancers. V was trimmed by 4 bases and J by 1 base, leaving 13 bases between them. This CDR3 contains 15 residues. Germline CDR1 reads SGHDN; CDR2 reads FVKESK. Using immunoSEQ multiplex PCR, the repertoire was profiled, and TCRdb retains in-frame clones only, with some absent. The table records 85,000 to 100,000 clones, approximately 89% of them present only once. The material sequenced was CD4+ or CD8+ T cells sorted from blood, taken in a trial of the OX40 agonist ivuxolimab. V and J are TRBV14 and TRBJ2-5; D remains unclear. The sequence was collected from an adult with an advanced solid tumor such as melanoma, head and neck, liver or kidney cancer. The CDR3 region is CASSPLDWGQETQYF. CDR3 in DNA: TGTGCCAGCAGCCCACTTGACTGGGGCCAAGAGACCCAGTACTTC.